This entry describes one T cell receptor (beta chain). This sample stems from a study of blood T cell repertoires in COVID-19. Looking at the study overall: The samples span acute and convalescent COVID-19 from the United States, Italy and Spain. Nucleic acid was either cDNA or gDNA, and it came from T cells, B-cell-depleted T cells, or PBMCs.

V was shortened by 0 bases and J by 0 bases, with 5 bases between the two germline ends. CDR1 and CDR2 from the germline V gene are MNHNY and SVGAGI (reference sequence). This CDR3 region has 14 residues. Per the original data handling: Amplification from reference gene primers served as the basis for estimated nucleated cell counts. TCRdb keeps only in-frame clones here, not all; method: immunoSEQ multiplex PCR. The DNA was the basis for D and trimming; V, J and clone size are from that table. The sample shows approximately 230,000 clones, over 75% of them seen only once. The chain has TRBV6-6 and TRBJ1-1; no clear D. The sample comprised peripheral blood. This TCR was recovered from a woman aged 40 to 50 who had recovered from COVID-19. Written as DNA, the CDR3 is TGTGCCAGCAGTTACTCAAACTTGAACACTGAAGCTTTCTTT. Encoded protein: CASSYSNLNTEAFF.